This T cell receptor beta chain was captured in a study of blood T cell repertoires in COVID-19. Study overall: Collection of acute and convalescent COVID-19 samples took place in the United States, Italy and Spain. In each case, the material was cDNA or gDNA derived from T cells, B-cell-depleted T cells, or PBMCs.

In the authors' methods: Quantification of nucleated cells was approximated via reference gene primer amplification. The repertoire was sequenced with immunoSEQ multiplex PCR; TCRdb's copy has only in-frame clones and lacks some. The V and J calls and the clone size are those of that table, but D and trimming were determined from the DNA. The sample consists of just under 85,000 clones, approximately 86% of them appearing once. The receptor was isolated from a woman aged 80 or older with acute or convalescent COVID-19. Material for sequencing was peripheral blood.

CDR3 region: CASSHSSSAYEQYF. The DNA of the CDR3 is TGTGCCAGCAGCCATTCTAGCTCTGCCTACGAGCAGTACTTC. J is TRBJ2-7 and V is TRBV7-2, with D possibly matching TRBD2 (5 bases). Germline CDR1 reads SGHTA; CDR2 reads FQGNSA. V was trimmed by 5 bases and J by 2 bases, leaving 13 bases between them. The CDR3 contains 14 residues.